These 6 T cell receptor beta chains came from one sample sequenced in a study of T-cell memory formation after mild COVID-19. TCRdb re-called the 5' RACE reads through MiXCR, storing one row per CDR3 protein. The repertoire holds under 250,000 distinct CDR3 sequences, with under 12% as singletons. Material for sequencing was PBMCs or a T cell subset sorted from them (not recorded which). The receptors come from a man aged 18 to 29 who had mild COVID-19 (a few samples of this study predate the infection). Cell type and time point are not known.

This clonotype was seen only a few times. The chain recombines TRBV5-1 with TRBJ2-1; 7 nucleotides line up with TRBD1. This CDR3 is built from 14 residues. V dropped 0 bases and J dropped 3; count of bases not matched to a gene: 0. Per germline, CDR1 SGHRS and CDR2 YFSETQ. CDR3 loop: CASSLDRGYNEQFF. The CDR3 nucleotides read TGCGCCAGCAGCTTGGACAGGGGCTACAATGAGCAGTTCTTC. The entire variable domain, with the rest obtained from reference TRBV5-1 and TRBJ2-1, is as follows: KAGVTQTPRYLIKTRGQQVTLSCSPISGHRSVSWYQQTPGQGLQFLFEYFSETQRNKGNFPGRFSGRQFSNSRSEMNVSTLELGDSALYLCASSLDRGYNEQFFGPGTRLTVL.

This clonotype has a handful of counts. The rearrangement uses TRBV11-2 and TRBJ2-1, with TRBD2 identical over 10 bases. Germline loops: CDR1 SGHAT, CDR2 FQNNGV. V was clipped by 1 base and J by 6 bases; unmatched bases: 9. CDR3 length: 17 residues. CDR3: CASSLAISGGAANEQFF. CDR3 sequence (DNA): TGTGCCAGCAGCTTAGCCATCAGCGGGGGGGCAGCCAATGAGCAGTTCTTC.

The chain employs TRBV5-1 and TRBJ2-7, with TRBD1 as a possible D gene (6 bases). The V end was cut by 0 bases, the J end by 2 bases, with 9 bases between. The CDR3 covers 14 residues. CDR1 SGHRS and CDR2 YFSETQ come from the germline V gene. The CDR3 sequence is CASSLGQAAYEQYF. The CDR3 DNA follows: TGCGCCAGCAGCTTGGGACAGGCAGCCTACGAGCAGTACTTC.

This clonotype was found a few times. The V gene is TRBV25-1, the J gene TRBJ2-5, with D perhaps assigned TRBD1 or TRBD2 (5 bases each). Trimming stripped 0 bases from V and 2 bases from J, with 10 bases between. Germline V CDR1 and CDR2: MGHDK, SYGVNS. This CDR3 has 15 residues. The CDR3 DNA follows: TGTGCCAGCAGTGAATATGGGGGAATACAAGAGACCCAGTACTTC. As protein: CASSEYGGIQETQYF.

The rearrangement uses TRBV5-1 and TRBJ2-7, with D possibly matching TRBD2 (6 bases). Trimming removed 2 bases from V and 2 bases from J, with 8 bases in between. This CDR3 comprises 13 residues. Germline CDR1 is SGHRS and CDR2 is YFSETQ. CDR3: CASSLGEAYEQYF. The CDR3 nucleotides read TGCGCCAGCAGCTTAGGGGAGGCCTACGAGCAGTACTTC. Full variable domain (rest looked up from reference TRBV5-1 and TRBJ2-7): KAGVTQTPRYLIKTRGQQVTLSCSPISGHRSVSWYQQTPGQGLQFLFEYFSETQRNKGNFPGRFSGRQFSNSRSEMNVSTLELGDSALYLCASSLGEAYEQYFGPGTRLTVT.

CDR3 region: CSARNPSGTDTQYF. CDR3 nucleotide sequence: TGCAGTGCTAGAAACCCTAGCGGGACAGATACGCAGTATTTT. This rearrangement joins TRBV20-1 to TRBJ2-3; 8 bases are a match to TRBD2. V shed 2 bases, J shed 3 bases, and the junction held 4 bases outside the gene matches. CDR1 and CDR2 from the germline V gene are DFQATT and SNEGSKA (reference sequence). The CDR3 is 14 residues long.